The 22 T cell receptor beta chains below come from one sample, sequenced in a study of cytomegalovirus exposure and HLA in healthy donors. PCR used 60 Vbeta primers and 13 Jbeta primers. Sequenced by immunoSEQ multiplex PCR; TCRdb stores in-frame clones only, minus some. The sample consists of about 220,000 clones, 76% of them appearing once. Input material: PBMCs. The source of these receptors is a man in his late teens or twenties in good health and CMV-seronegative.

This clone was observed a few times. The chain uses TRBV19 and TRBJ2-2; 9 bases match TRBD2. Trimming took 3 bases from V and 3 from J; bases not matched to a gene: 2. The CDR3 is made up of 15 amino acids. Germline V gene sequence: CDR1 LNHDA, CDR2 SQIVND (reference sequence). The CDR3 DNA is TGTGCCAGTAGTATTAGCGGGAGTTACACCGGGGAGCTGTTTTTT. This sequence encodes CASSISGSYTGELFF.

Only a few counts were recorded for this clone. CDR3 DNA: TGTGCCAGCAGCTTAGTTCCCGGGGACACTGAAGCTTTCTTT. Its translation: CASSLVPGDTEAFF. The rearrangement links TRBV7-6 to TRBJ1-1; no reliable D call. In germline, CDR1 is SGHVS, CDR2 FNYEAQ. The V gene lost 1 base and the J gene lost 3 bases, with 9 bases spanning the gap. This CDR3 has 14 residues.

The DNA of the CDR3 is TGTGCCAGGGCTTTCGGATCTGGCGGGAGTGATCATGAGCAGTTCTTC. Encoded protein: CARAFGSGGSDHEQFF. The chain employs TRBV2 and TRBJ2-1; TRBD2 aligns across 7 bases. Germline CDR1 is SNHLY and CDR2 is FYNNEI. The trim removed 9 bases at V and 8 bases at J, leaving 19 bases unmatched. This CDR3 is built from 16 residues.

The chain couples TRBV30 to TRBJ1-2, with D perhaps TRBD1 (5 bases). Germline values: CDR1 GTSNPN, CDR2 SVGIG (reference sequence). The ends were cut back, 4 bases at V and 8 bases at J, with 11 bases in the middle. The CDR3 sequence is 11 residues long. The CDR3 bases are TGTGCCTGGATGCTGGGGCGAGGCTACACCTTC. Residues: CAWMLGRGYTF.

This rearrangement joins TRBV29-1 to TRBJ2-1, with 14 bases that match TRBD2. From germline, CDR1 is SQVTM and CDR2 ANQGSEA. This CDR3 is built from 15 residues. V was pared by 4 bases and J by 9 bases, with 8 bases of the junction left unmatched. The CDR3 is CSVVTGLAGVSEQFF. CDR3 nucleotide sequence: TGCAGCGTTGTAACGGGACTAGCGGGAGTTAGTGAGCAGTTCTTC.

Only a few counts were recorded for this clone. V is TRBV6-5 and J is TRBJ1-5; no clear D gene. CDR3 length: 14 amino acids. Trimming took off 6 bases at V and 0 bases at J, with 9 bases between the two ends. CDR1 is MNHEY and CDR2 is SVGAGI in the germline V gene. CDR3 sequence: CASRQQYSNQPQHF. CDR3 DNA: TGTGCCAGCAGACAGCAATATAGCAATCAGCCCCAGCATTTT.

With respect to this clone: The identical CDR3 is also encoded by other nucleotide sequences in the sample. The chain carries TRBV6-5 and TRBJ2-7, with TRBD1 matching 11 bases. The junction had 8 bases not matched to a gene; V was cut back by 6 bases and J by 7 bases. This CDR3 has 14 amino acids. Germline CDR1 MNHEY, CDR2 SVGAGI. In DNA, the CDR3 is TGTGCCAGCAGGCTTGGACAGGGGGCGGGGGAGCAGTACTTC. This encodes CASRLGQGAGEQYF.

This chain links TRBV29-1 with TRBJ2-3, with 14 bases fitting TRBD2. Trimming at V came to 7 bases and at J to 2 bases, leaving 17 bases not matched to a gene. CDR1 and CDR2 from the germline V gene are SQVTM and ANQGSEA. CDR3 length: 19 amino acids. CDR3 sequence (DNA): TGCAGCGCAGAACAGGGACTAGCGGGAGTGTCTTCGAACACAGATACGCAGTATTTT. Translating it yields CSAEQGLAGVSSNTDTQYF.

The chain employs TRBV30 and TRBJ2-1; 7 bases map to TRBD1. This CDR3 contains 14 residues. CDR1 and CDR2 from the germline V gene are GTSNPN and SVGIG (reference sequence). V lost 0 bases, J lost 15 bases, and 14 bases stayed unmatched. The CDR3 DNA sequence: TGTGCCTGGAGTGTACTAGGGGGCAAGGCTCGGGCGTTCTTC. Translation: CAWSVLGGKARAFF.

The genes are TRBV7-2 and TRBJ2-7, with D possibly matching TRBD1 (6 bases). The DNA end is more similar to TRBJ2-5, so the J call may be wrong. CDR3 length: 16 residues. Germline V gene sequence: CDR1 SGHTA, CDR2 FQGNSA. The DNA of the CDR3 is TGTGCCAGCAGCTTTTGGCAGGGGAAGGTTAGAGAGACCCAGTACTTC. Protein product: CASSFWQGKVRETQYF.

J is TRBJ1-1 and V is TRBV6-5; D unclear. Germline V gives CDR1 MNHEY, CDR2 SVGAGI. V dropped 5 bases and J dropped 9 bases, with 16 bases sitting between them. The CDR3 is made up of 13 amino acids. The CDR3: CASSLQDGMKAFF. The DNA of the CDR3 is TGTGCCAGCAGTCTCCAGGACGGGATGAAAGCTTTCTTT.

V is TRBV2 and J is TRBJ1-5; D is perhaps TRBD1 (6 bases). Looked up from germline, CDR1 is SNHLY and CDR2 is FYNNEI. The CDR3 is made up of 16 amino acids. Trimming removed 5 bases at V and 7 bases at J, with 21 bases between. The CDR3 bases are TGTGCCAGCAGTCCCCGGACAGTAAGCCCTGAACAGCCCCAGCATTTT. This sequence encodes CASSPRTVSPEQPQHF.

This clone is a singleton in its sample. V is TRBV2 and J is TRBJ2-3; 10 bases align to TRBD2. Germline V gene lookup returns CDR1 SNHLY and CDR2 FYNNEI. V lost 7 bases and J lost 10; bases outside the gene matches: 14. There are 15 residues in the CDR3. DNA of the CDR3: TGTGCCAGCACTTCCCGGACTAGCGGAAGGGAGGCGCAGTATTTT. As protein: CASTSRTSGREAQYF.

The CDR3 DNA sequence: TGTGCCAGCAGCTTGGAGGCGGTTAGCTCCTACAATGAGCAGTTCTTC. Amino acids: CASSLEAVSSYNEQFF. The V call is TRBV5-6, the J call TRBJ2-1, with D uncertain. Per the germline V gene, CDR1 is SGHDT and CDR2 is YYEEEE. The CDR3 is made up of 16 amino acids. Trimming pared 0 bases from V and 0 bases from J, leaving 10 bases between.

This chain connects TRBV19 to TRBJ2-3; D remains unclear. Germline loops: CDR1 LNHDA, CDR2 SQIVND (reference sequence). The CDR3 extends over 16 amino acids. V lost 3 bases, J lost 0 bases, and 13 bases lay in between. CDR3 amino acids: CASSIMRNPSTDTQYF. The CDR3 region has the DNA TGTGCCAGTAGTATTATGAGAAATCCTAGCACAGATACGCAGTATTTT.

V and J are TRBV12-5 and TRBJ2-7, with 7 bases identical to TRBD1. The V gene's germline CDR1 is LGHNT and CDR2 FRNRAP. The CDR3 runs 16 residues. J was trimmed by 0 bases and V by 1 base; bases with no gene match: 6. CDR3 bases: TGTGCTAGTGGTTTGGATTCTACAGGGGACTCCTACGAGCAGTACTTC. It codes for CASGLDSTGDSYEQYF.

This chain connects TRBV7-3 to TRBJ2-5, with 9 bases that match TRBD1. Germline CDR1 and CDR2: SGHTA and FQGTGA. This CDR3 is 15 amino acids long. The ends lost 5 bases at V and 1 base at J; junction bases unmatched: 5. Written as DNA, the CDR3 is TGTGCCAGCAGCACAGGGGGCGGGAGCCAAGAGACCCAGTACTTC. This codes for CASSTGGGSQETQYF. Variable domain in full (rest from reference TRBV7-3 and TRBJ2-5): GAGVSQTPSNKVTEKGKYVELRCDPISGHTALYWYRQSLGQGPEFLIYFQGTGAADDSGLPNDRFFAVRPEGSVSTLKIQRTERGDSAVYLCASSTGGGSQETQYFGPGTRLLVL.

This clone was seen just once. V usage is TRBV28 and J usage is TRBJ2-3, with D possibly TRBD2 on 5 matching bases. V dropped 8 bases and J dropped 4 bases, with 16 bases sitting between them. The germline V gene encodes CDR1 MDHEN and CDR2 SYDVKM. CDR3 size: 14 residues. The CDR3 spells CASLDYPPADTQYF. The CDR3 DNA sequence: TGTGCCAGCCTCGACTACCCTCCCGCAGATACGCAGTATTTT.

This clone was found a few times. The rearrangement uses TRBV6-5 and TRBJ1-3; 9 nucleotides line up with TRBD1. The junction had 5 bases not matched to a gene; V was cut back by 6 bases and J by 2 bases. This CDR3 region has 15 residues. Germline V lookup: CDR1 MNHEY, CDR2 SVGAGI. The DNA for the CDR3 is TGTGCCAGCAGCGTACAGGGGGCCACTGGAAACACCATATATTTT. Translating it yields CASSVQGATGNTIYF.

The chain joins TRBV18 to TRBJ2-1; TRBD1 matches at 7 bases. CDR3 length equals 16 residues. Per germline, CDR1 KGHSH and CDR2 LQKENI. With V trimmed by 4 bases and J by 4 bases, 10 bases remained unmatched. The CDR3 DNA reads TGTGCCAGCTCACAAGGGGGCTCCTCCATATACAATGAGCAGTTCTTC. Its translation is CASSQGGSSIYNEQFF.

This chain links TRBV9 with TRBJ2-1; TRBD2 might be the D (6 bases). This CDR3 is 18 amino acids long. Trimming pared 4 bases from V and 7 bases from J, leaving 27 bases between. CDR1 and CDR2 (germline): SGDLS, YYNGEE. The CDR3 DNA is TGTGCCAGCAGCCCCGCCAGCCGGGAGAGCCCTTTACGGAATGAGCAGTTCTTC. This gives the protein CASSPASRESPLRNEQFF.

The chain employs TRBV5-1 and TRBJ2-1; no clear D gene. There are 15 residues in the CDR3. Between the trimmed V and J ends, which lost 0 bases and 0 bases, there was a span of 7 bases. The germline gives CDR1 SGHRS, CDR2 YFSETQ. The CDR3 loop reads CASSLASGSYNEQFF. CDR3 in DNA: TGCGCCAGCAGCTTGGCCTCGGGCTCCTACAATGAGCAGTTCTTC.